The source of this TCR beta chain is a study of CD8+ T cells in alopecia areata. Points on this clone: Its antigen is still unknown.

Extracted from the samples, RNA was reverse transcribed into cDNA to serve as the sequencing template. This table comes from immunoSEQ multiplex PCR, and its TCRdb copy is limited to in-frame clones, with some not included. This table holds over 90,000 clones, 65% to 90% found once. CDR1 and CDR2 (germline): MNHEY, SMNVEV (reference sequence). The CDR3 spans 14 residues. Losses at the gene ends were 3 bases for V and 5 bases for J; bases not matched to a gene: 3. Documented treatment: oral pan-JAK inhibitor, 5-10 mg twice daily. Study observations and caveats: Lesional scalp exceeded normal scalp in clonality, especially in alopecia totalis/universalis.

The V and J genes are TRBV27 and TRBJ1-1; TRBD1 agrees at 10 bases. This TCR was recovered from a human donor with alopecia areata. The input for sequencing was CD8+ T cells sorted from blood, taken at week 34, from a patient treated with tofacitinib. Here the CDR3 DNA reads TGTGCCAGCAGTTTGACAGGGGGCACGACTGAAGCTTTCTTT. It specifies CASSLTGGTTEAFF.